What follows is one T cell receptor beta chain and its context. CDR3 length: 16 amino acids. Trimming pared 8 bases from V and 6 bases from J, leaving 20 bases between. Per the germline V gene, CDR1 is MDHEN and CDR2 is SYDVKM. Repertoires were generated with immunoSEQ multiplex PCR, while TCRdb's copy carries only in-frame clones and drops some. The sample yields 200,000 to 250,000 clones, about 85% seen once. The record originates from a study of blood T cell repertoires in COVID-19. Sequenced material: peripheral blood. The TCR was taken from a man aged 35-49 years with acute or convalescent COVID-19. This chain joins TRBV28 and TRBJ1-6; D gene unclear. CDR3 DNA: TGTGCCAGCCACGCCTCCAGCGGATTGATTAATTCACCCCTCCACTTT. Encoded protein: CASHASSGLINSPLHF.